The present TCR beta chain was sequenced within a study of post-analysis software for immune sequencing data. The study's findings and limits: Controls' normalized Chao1 diversity significantly exceeded that of multiple sclerosis patients.

The CDR3 length is 13 residues. Built from TCR beta cDNA, the libraries had unique molecular identifiers in them. One entry per CDR3 protein results from TCRdb running MiXCR on the PCR reads. The data contain around 160,000 distinct CDR3 sequences, roughly 40% of them seen just once; the ten biggest clones take up 25% to 35%. This clonotype has ten or more counts. What it binds is unknown. The receptor was derived from a girl aged 10-17 years with multiple sclerosis. The genes are TRBV21-1 and TRBJ1-2. TRBV21-1 is a recognized pseudogene. The material was blood, obtained after autologous hematopoietic stem cell transplantation. The DNA of the CDR3 is TGTGCCAGCAGCAATCAGGACGGCTATGGCTACACCTTC. Its protein product is CASSNQDGYGYTF.